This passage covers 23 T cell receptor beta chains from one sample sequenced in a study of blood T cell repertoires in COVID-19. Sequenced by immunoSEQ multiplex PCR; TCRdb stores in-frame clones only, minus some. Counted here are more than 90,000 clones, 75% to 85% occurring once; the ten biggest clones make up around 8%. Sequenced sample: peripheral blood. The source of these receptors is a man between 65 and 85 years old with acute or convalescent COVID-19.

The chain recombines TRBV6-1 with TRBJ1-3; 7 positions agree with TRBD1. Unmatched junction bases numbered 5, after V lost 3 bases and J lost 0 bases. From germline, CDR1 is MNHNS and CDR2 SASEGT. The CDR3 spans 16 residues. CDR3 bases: TGTGCCAGCAGTGACGGGACAGTCTACTCTGGAAACACCATATATTTT. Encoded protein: CASSDGTVYSGNTIYF.

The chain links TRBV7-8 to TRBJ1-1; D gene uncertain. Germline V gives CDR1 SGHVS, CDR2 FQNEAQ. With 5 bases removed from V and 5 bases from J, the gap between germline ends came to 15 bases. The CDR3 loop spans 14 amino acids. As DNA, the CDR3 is TGTGCCAGCAGCCTCCGGACCGGGAGGACTGAAGCTTTCTTT. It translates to CASSLRTGRTEAFF.

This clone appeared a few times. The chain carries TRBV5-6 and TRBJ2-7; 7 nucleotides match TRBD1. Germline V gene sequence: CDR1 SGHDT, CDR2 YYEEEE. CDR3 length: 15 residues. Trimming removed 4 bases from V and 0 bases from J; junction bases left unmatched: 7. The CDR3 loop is CASSPGQIFSYEQYF. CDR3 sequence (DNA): TGTGCCAGCAGCCCGGGACAGATCTTCTCCTACGAGCAGTACTTC.

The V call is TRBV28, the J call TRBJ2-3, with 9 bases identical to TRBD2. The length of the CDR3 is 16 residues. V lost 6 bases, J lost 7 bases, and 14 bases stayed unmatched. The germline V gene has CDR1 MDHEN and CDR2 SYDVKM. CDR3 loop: CASSQPSGALAYTQYF. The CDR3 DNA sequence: TGTGCCAGCAGCCAACCTAGCGGGGCCTTAGCATATACGCAGTATTTT.

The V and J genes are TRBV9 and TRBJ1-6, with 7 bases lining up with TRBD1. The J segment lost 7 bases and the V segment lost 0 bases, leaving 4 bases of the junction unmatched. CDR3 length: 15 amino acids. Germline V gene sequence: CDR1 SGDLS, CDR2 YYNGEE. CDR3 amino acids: CASSVVGTANSPLHF. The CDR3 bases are TGTGCCAGCAGCGTAGTAGGGACAGCCAATTCACCCCTCCACTTT.

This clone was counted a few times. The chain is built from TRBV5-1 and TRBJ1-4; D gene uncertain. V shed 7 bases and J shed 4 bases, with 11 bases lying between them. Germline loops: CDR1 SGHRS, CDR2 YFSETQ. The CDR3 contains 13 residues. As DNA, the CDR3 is TGCGCCAGCCGCCCCGGAGATAATGAAAAACTGTTTTTT. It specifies CASRPGDNEKLFF.

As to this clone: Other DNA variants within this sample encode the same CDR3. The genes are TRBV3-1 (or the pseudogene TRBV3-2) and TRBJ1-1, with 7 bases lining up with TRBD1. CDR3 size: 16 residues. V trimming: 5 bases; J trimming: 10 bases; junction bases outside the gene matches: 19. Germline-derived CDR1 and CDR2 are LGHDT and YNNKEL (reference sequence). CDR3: CASSLNGQGGSRSAFF. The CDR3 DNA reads TGTGCCAGCAGCTTAAACGGGCAGGGGGGATCTCGTTCAGCTTTCTTT.

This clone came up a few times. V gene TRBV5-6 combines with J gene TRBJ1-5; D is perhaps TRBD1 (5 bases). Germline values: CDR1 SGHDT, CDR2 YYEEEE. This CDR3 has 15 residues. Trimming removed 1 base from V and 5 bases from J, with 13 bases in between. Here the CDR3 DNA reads TGTGCCAGCAGCTTGTTGCGGGGACGGGATCAGCCCCAGCATTTT. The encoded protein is CASSLLRGRDQPQHF. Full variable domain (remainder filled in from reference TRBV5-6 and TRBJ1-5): DAGVTQSPTHLIKTRGQQVTLRCSPKSGHDTVSWYQQALGQGPQFIFQYYEEEERQRGNFPDRFSGHQFPNYSSELNVNALLLGDSALYLCASSLLRGRDQPQHFGDGTRLSIL.

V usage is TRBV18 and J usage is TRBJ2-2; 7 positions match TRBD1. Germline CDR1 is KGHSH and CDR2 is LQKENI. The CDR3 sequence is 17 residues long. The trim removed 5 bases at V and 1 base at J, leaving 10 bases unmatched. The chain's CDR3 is CASSSRTGTENTGELFF. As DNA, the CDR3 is TGTGCCAGCTCATCACGGACCGGGACAGAGAACACCGGGGAGCTGTTTTTT.

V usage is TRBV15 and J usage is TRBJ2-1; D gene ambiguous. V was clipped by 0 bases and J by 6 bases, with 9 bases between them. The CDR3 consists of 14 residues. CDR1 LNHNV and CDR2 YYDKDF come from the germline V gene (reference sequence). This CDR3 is CATSRDRTANEQFF. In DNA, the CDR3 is TGTGCCACCAGCAGAGATCGTACAGCCAATGAGCAGTTCTTC.

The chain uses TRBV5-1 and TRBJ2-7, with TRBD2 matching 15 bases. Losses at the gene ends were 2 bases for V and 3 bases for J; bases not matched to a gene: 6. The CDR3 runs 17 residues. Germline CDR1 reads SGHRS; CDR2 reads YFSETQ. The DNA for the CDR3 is TGCGCCAGCAGCTTCTTCGGGACTAGCGGGGGGATCTACGAGCAGTACTTC. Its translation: CASSFFGTSGGIYEQYF.

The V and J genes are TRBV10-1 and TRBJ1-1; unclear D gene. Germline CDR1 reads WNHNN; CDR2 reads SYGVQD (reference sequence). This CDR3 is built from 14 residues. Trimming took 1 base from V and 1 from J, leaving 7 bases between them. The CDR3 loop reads CASSEYIGNTEAFF. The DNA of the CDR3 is TGCGCCAGCAGTGAGTATATCGGGAACACTGAAGCTTTCTTT.

CDR3 region: CASSPNERQPQHF. The CDR3 nucleotides are TGTGCCAGCTCACCAAACGAGCGTCAGCCCCAGCATTTT. The chain couples TRBV18 to TRBJ1-5; no reliable D call. CDR3 size: 13 residues. The germline V gene encodes CDR1 KGHSH and CDR2 LQKENI. The germline V and J ends were trimmed by 2 bases and 6 bases, with 8 bases remaining between them.

The CDR3 spells CASSPGGTGANYGYTF. The CDR3 nucleotides are TGTGCCAGCAGTCCCGGAGGCACTGGGGCTAACTATGGCTACACCTTC. V and J are TRBV28 and TRBJ1-2, with D unclear. The CDR3 is made up of 16 amino acids. CDR1 is MDHEN and CDR2 is SYDVKM in the germline V gene. The V gene lost 5 bases and the J gene lost 0 bases, with 16 bases spanning the gap.

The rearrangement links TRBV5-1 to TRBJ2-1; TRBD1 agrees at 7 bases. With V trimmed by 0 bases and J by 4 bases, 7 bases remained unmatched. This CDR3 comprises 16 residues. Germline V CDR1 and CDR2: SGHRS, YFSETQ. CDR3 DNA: TGCGCCAGCAGCTTGGATGGGGCAGGGGGATACAATGAGCAGTTCTTC. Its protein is CASSLDGAGGYNEQFF.

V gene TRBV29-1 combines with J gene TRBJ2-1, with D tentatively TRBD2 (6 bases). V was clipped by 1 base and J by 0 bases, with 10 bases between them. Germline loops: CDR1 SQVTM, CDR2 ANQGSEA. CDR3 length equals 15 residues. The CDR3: CSVEGSSASYNEQFF. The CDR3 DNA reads TGCAGCGTTGAAGGGTCTAGCGCCTCCTACAATGAGCAGTTCTTC.

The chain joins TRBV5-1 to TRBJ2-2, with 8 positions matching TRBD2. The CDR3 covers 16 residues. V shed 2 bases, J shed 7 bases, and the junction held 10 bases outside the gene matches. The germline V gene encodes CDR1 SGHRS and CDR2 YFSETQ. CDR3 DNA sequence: TGCGCCAGCAGCTTCAAAGCGGGAGCAGATAACGGGGAGCTGTTTTTT. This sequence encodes CASSFKAGADNGELFF.

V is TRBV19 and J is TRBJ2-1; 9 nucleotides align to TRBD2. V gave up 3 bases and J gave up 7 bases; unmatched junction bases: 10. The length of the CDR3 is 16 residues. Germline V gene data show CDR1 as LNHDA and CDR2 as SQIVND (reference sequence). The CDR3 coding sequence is TGTGCCAGTAGTATTTACAGGCGGGAGGGTTATAATGAGCAGTTCTTC. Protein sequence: CASSIYRREGYNEQFF.

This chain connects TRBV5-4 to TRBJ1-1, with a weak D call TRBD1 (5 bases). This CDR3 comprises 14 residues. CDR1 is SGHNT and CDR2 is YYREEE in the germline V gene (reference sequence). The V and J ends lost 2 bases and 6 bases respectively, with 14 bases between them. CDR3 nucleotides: TGTGCCAGCAGCTTTGACCCAGACAGACCTGAAGCTTTCTTT. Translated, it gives CASSFDPDRPEAFF.

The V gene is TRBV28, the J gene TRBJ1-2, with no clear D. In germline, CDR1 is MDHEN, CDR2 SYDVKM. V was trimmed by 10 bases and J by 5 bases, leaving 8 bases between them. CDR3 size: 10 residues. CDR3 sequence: CATQTYGYTF. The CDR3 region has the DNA TGTGCCACGCAGACTTATGGCTACACCTTC.

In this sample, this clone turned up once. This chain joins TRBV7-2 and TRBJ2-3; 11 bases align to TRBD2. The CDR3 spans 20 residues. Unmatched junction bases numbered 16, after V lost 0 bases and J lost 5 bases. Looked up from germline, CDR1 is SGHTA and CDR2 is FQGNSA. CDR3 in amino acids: CASSLARLLAGGPREDTQYF. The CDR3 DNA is TGTGCCAGCAGCTTAGCTCGACTTTTAGCGGGAGGGCCACGGGAAGATACGCAGTATTTT.

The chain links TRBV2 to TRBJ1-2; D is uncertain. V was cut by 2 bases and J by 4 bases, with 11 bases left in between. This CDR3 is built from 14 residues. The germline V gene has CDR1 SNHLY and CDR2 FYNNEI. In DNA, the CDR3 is TGTGCCAGCAGTGAACCCGCGGTACCCTATGGCTACACCTTC. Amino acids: CASSEPAVPYGYTF.

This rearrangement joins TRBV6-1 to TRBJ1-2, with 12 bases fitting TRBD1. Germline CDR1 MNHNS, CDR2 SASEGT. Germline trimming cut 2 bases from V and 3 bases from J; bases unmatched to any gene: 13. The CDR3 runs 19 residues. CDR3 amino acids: CASSEWDRGRERRHYGYTF. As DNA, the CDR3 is TGTGCCAGCAGTGAATGGGACAGGGGGCGCGAGCGGCGCCACTATGGCTACACCTTC.